The T cell receptor (beta chain) under discussion was sequenced for a study of CD8+ T cells in alopecia areata. Study-level points and caveats: Amid tofacitinib therapy, many expanded lesional clones stayed present in scalp and blood.

Following extraction, RNA underwent reverse transcription to cDNA, which served as the sequencing template. Repertoires were generated with immunoSEQ multiplex PCR, while TCRdb's copy carries only in-frame clones and drops some. The table lists 150,000 to 200,000 clones, 40% to 65% of them singletons. To note about this clone: The antigen is not known.

Treatment indicated: oral pan-JAK inhibitor, 5-10 mg twice daily. This CDR3 comprises 15 residues. V was trimmed by 3 bases and J by 6 bases, leaving 14 bases between them. CDR1 is MGHDK and CDR2 is SYGVNS in the germline V gene. The clonotype comes from a human donor with alopecia areata. The chain links TRBV25-1 to TRBJ1-4; D is uncertain. This specimen was CD8+ T cells sorted from blood, taken around week 54, from a patient treated with tofacitinib. The chain's CDR3 is CASSEARVLDEKLFF. CDR3 nucleotides: TGTGCCAGCAGTGAGGCAAGGGTTCTGGATGAAAAACTGTTTTTT.